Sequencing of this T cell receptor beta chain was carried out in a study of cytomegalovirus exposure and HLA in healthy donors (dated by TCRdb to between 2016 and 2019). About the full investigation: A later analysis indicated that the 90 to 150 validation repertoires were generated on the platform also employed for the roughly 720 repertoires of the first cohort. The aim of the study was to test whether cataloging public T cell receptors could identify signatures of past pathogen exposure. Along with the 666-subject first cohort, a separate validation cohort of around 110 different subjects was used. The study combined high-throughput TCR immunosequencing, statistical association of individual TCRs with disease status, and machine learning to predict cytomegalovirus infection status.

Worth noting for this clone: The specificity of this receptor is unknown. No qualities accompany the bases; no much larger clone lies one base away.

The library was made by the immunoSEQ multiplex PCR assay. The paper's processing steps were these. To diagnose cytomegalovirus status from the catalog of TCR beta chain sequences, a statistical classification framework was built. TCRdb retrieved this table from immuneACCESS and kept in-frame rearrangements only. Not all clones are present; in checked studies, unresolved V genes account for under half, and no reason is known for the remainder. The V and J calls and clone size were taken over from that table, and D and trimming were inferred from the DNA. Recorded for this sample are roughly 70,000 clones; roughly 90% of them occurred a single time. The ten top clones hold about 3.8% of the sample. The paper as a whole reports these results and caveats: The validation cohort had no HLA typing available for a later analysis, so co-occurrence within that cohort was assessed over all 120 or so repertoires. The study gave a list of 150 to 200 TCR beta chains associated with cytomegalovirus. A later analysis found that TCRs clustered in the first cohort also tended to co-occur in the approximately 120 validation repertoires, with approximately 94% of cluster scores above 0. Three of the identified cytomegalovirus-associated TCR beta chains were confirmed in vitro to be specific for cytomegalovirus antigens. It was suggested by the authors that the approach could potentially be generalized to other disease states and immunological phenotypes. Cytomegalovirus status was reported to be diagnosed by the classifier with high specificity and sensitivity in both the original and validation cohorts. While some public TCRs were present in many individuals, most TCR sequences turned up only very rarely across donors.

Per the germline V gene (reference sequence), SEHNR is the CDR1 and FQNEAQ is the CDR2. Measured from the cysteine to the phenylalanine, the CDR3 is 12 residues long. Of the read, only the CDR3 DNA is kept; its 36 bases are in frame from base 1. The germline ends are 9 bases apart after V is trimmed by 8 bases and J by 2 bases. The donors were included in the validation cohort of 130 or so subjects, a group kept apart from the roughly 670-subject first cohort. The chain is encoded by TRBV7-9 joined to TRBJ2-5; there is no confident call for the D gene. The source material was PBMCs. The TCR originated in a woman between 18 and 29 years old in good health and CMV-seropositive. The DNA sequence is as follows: TGTGCCAGCGGGCCAGAACAAGAGACCCAGTACTTC. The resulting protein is CASGPEQETQYF.